A selection of T cell receptor beta chains follows, all from one sample in a study of Ad26.COV2.S vaccination and SARS-CoV-2 variants. The data were produced by immunoSEQ multiplex PCR, yet TCRdb's version contains in-frame clones alone and is incomplete. Here the sample spans about 350,000 clones, 70% to 90% being singletons. Sequencing was performed on peripheral blood, taken in a trial of Ad26.COV2.S vaccine versus placebo. These receptors were taken from a person aged 18 to 65 who received the Ad26.COV2.S COVID-19 vaccine or a placebo. The CDR3 runs from the conserved cysteine through the conserved F or W.

13,TRBV29-1,CSAQGLASYEQYF
14,TRBV6-5,CASSYSGIDYGYTF
13,TRBV9,CASSVAGGNEQFF
13,TRBV9,CASSANSGNTIYF
18,TRBV7-9,CASSPVDRRGGGGETQYF
16,TRBV7-9,CASSFGLSGGAEEQYF
19,TRBV11-2,CASSYPPGQGASGANVLTF
15,TRBV11-2,CASSSAGRSNEKLFF
18,TRBV5-1,CASSFKAGQGPLNYGYTF
15,TRBV2,CASKLGPSGANVLTF
13,TRBV9,CASSVKLGDTQYF
11,TRBV28,CGSGSTDTQYF
12,TRBV5-8,CASSPGSYEQYF
14,TRBV6-5,CASSYTGVQKTQYF
11,TRBV7-6,CASSANEKLFF
12,TRBV2,CARTGRNTEAFF
13,TRBV5-5,CASSRNPYNEQFF
13,TRBV28,CASSSPTPREQYF
15,TRBV6-5,CASSYSMVPSYEQYF
14,TRBV15,CATSRDGGDTEAFF
13,TRBV6-5,CASSYSTRGEAFF
13,TRBV14,CASSQRTRGEQYF
15,TRBV27,CASSQGTGVFHGYTF
15,TRBV6-5,CASSYVFAENYEQYF
15,TRBV24-1,CATSSAYRGSGELFF
16,TRBV28,CASSSRLAGRSNEQFF
14,TRBV6-5,CASSYGTREETQYF
13,TRBV18,CASSGTGGTEAFF
14,TRBV2,CASKQGRLNYGYTF
14,TRBV7-2,CASSLLAAPQPQHF
15,TRBV10-2,CASSESDDIYQPQHF
12,TRBV2,CASSEGGYGYTF
11,TRBV5-1,CASSSGKDSTF
11,TRBV11-2,CASSKVGKLFF
12,TRBV2,CASSDLADTQYF
15,TRBV19,CASSILGRGGYGYTF
14,TRBV18,CASSPDPNPTEAFF
13,TRBV2,CASSEGRSDTQYF
14,TRBV19,CASTSRDRGNEQFF
13,TRBV18,CASSPTLGSEQYF